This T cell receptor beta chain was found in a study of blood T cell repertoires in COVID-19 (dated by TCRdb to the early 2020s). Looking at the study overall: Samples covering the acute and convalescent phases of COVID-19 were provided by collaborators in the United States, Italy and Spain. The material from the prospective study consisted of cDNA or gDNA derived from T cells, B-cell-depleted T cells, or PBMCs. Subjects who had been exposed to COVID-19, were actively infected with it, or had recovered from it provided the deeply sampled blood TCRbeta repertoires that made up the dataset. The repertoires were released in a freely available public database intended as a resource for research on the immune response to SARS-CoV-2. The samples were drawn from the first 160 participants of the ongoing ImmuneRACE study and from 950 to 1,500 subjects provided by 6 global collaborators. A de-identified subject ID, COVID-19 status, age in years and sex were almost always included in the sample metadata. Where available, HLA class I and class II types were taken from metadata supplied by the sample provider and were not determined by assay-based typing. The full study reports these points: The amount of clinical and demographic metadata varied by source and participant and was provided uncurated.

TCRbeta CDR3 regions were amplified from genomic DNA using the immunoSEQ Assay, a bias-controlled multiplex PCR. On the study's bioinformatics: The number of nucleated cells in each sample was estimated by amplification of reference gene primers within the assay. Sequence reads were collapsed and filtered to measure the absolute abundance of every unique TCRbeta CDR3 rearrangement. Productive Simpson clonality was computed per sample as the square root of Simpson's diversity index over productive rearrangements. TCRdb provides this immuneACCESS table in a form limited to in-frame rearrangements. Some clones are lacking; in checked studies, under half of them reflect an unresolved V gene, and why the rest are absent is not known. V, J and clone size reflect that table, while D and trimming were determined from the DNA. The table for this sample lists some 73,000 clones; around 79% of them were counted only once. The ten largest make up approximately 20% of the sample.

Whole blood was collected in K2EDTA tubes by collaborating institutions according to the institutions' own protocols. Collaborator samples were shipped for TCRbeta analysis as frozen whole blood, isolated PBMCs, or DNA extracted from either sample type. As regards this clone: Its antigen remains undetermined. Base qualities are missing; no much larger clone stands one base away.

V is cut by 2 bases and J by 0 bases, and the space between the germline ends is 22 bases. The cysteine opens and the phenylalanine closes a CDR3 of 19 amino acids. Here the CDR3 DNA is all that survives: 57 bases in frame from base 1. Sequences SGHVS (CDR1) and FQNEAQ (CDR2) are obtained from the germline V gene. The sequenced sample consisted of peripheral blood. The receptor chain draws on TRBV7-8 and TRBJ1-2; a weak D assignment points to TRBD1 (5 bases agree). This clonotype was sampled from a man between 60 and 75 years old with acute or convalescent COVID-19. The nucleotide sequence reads TGTGCCAGCAGCTTATGGGGCGAGAAGGGCAGTACGGCTAACTATGGCTACACCTTC. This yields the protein CASSLWGEKGSTANYGYTF.